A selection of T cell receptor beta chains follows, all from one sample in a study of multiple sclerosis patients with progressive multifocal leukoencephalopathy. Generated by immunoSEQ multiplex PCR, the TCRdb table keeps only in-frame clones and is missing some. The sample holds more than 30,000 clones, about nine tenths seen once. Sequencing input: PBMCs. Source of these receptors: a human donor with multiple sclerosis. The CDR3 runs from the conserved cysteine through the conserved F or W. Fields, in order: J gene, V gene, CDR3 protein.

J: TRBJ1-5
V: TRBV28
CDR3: CASSTGQGKGQPQHF

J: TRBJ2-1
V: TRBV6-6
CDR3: CASSYSTSGEQFF

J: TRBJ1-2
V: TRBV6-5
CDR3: CASSYSGGAGYGYTF

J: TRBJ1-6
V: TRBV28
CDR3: CASSSPGVGNSPLHF

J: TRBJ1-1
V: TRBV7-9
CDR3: CASSSQGWNTEAFF

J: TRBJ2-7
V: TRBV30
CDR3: CAWVGGEYEQYF

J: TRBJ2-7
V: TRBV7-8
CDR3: CASSLAGTYEQYF

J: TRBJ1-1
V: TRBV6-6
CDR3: CASSRQNTEAFF

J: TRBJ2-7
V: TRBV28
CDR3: CASSFAGAAYEQYF

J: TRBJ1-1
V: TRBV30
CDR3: CAWRRAGPGAEAFF

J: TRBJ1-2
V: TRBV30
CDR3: CAWSVRSNYGYTF

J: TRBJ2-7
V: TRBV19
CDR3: CASSTLPTGTGMREQYF

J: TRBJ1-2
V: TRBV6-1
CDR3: CASTGTGESYGYTF

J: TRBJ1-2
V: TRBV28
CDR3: CASSPVTAFYGYTF

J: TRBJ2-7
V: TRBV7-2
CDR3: CASSLSYRAGEQYF

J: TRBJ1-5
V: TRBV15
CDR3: CATSRGRGPGGGDQPQHF

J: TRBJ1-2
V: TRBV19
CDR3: CASSIPPNYGYTF

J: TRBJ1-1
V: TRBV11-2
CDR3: CASSLAGGGTEAFF

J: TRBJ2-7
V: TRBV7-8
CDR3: CASSFLEGALYEQYF

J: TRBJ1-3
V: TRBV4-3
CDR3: CASSRDRVSGNTIYF

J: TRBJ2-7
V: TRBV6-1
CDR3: CASRSQAGYEQYF

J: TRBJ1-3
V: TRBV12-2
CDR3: CASRLVGDSGNTIYF

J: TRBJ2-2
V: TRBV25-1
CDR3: CASNLAGGTGELFF

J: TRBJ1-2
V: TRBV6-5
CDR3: CASTYLRSNYGYTF

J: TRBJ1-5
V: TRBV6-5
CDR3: CASSYSDRGNQPQHF

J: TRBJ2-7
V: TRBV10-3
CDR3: CAISTGVGEAAGNEQYF

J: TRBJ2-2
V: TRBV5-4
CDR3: CASSSRLDTGELFF

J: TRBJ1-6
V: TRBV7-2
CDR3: CASSLDDSYNSPLHF

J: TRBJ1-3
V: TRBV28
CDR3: CASSQFLYGSGNTIYF

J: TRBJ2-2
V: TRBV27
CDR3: CASSLTSGRASGELFF

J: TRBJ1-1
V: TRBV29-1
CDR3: CSVEGAAEAFF

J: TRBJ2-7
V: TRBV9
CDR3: CASSRSGTLYEQYF

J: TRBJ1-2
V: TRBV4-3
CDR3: CASSQANPTLGWVDYGYTF

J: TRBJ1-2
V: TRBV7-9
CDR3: CASSPTIINYGYTF

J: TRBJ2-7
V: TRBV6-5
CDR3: CASSQTRQGGEQYF

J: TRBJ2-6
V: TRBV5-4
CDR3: CASSIRQVSGANVLTF

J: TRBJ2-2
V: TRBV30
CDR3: CAWSVGSSLTTGELFF